This TCR beta chain was retrieved from a study of response to subunit inactivated influenza vaccine. As concerns this clonotype: Its antigen remains unknown.

CDR1 and CDR2 from the germline V gene are MGHDK and SYGVNS. V was clipped by 2 bases and J by 0 bases, with 10 bases between them. The CDR3 has 15 amino acids. Study-wide findings and caveats: T cells newly recruited by each seasonal influenza vaccination are few, the authors suggested.

TCRdb fed the RT-PCR reads into MiXCR, producing one record per CDR3 protein. The sample has 500,000 or so distinct CDR3 sequences, over 9.5% seen once. V usage is TRBV25-1 and J usage is TRBJ1-2; a possible D gene is TRBD1 (6 bases). The sequence derives from a man aged 45-60 years who received an inactivated influenza vaccine. The sequenced sample was PBMCs from blood, obtained around seven weeks after vaccination. The CDR3 loop reads CASSEGDTPNYGYTF. Here the CDR3 DNA reads TGTGCCAGCAGTGAAGGGGACACTCCTAACTATGGCTACACCTTC.